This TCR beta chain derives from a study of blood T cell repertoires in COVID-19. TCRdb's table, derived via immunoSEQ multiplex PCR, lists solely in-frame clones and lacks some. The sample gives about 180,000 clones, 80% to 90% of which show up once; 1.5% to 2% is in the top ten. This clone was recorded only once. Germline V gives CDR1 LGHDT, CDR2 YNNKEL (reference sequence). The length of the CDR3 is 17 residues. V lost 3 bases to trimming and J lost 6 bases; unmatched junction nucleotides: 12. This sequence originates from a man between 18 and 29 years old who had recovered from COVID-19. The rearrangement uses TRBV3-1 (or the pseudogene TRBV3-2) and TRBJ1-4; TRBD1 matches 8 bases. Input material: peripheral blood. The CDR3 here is CASSHNSRGQGDEKLFF. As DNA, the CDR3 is TGTGCCAGCAGCCATAACAGTCGTGGACAGGGCGATGAAAAACTGTTTTTT.